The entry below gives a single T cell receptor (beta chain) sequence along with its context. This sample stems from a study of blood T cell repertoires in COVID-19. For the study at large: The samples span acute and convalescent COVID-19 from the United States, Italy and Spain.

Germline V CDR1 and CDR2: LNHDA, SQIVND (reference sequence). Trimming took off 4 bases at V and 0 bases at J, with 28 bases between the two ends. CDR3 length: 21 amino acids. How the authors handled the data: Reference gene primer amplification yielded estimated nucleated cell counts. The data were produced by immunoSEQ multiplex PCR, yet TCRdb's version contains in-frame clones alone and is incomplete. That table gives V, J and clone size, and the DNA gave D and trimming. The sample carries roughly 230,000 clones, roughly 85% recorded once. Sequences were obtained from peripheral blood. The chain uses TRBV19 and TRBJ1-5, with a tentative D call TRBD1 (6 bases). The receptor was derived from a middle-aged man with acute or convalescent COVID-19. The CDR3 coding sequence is TGTGCCAGTAGTAAGCGTCCCGCAGGGGCCGGATTCTCAGATAGCAATCAGCCCCAGCATTTT. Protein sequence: CASSKRPAGAGFSDSNQPQHF.